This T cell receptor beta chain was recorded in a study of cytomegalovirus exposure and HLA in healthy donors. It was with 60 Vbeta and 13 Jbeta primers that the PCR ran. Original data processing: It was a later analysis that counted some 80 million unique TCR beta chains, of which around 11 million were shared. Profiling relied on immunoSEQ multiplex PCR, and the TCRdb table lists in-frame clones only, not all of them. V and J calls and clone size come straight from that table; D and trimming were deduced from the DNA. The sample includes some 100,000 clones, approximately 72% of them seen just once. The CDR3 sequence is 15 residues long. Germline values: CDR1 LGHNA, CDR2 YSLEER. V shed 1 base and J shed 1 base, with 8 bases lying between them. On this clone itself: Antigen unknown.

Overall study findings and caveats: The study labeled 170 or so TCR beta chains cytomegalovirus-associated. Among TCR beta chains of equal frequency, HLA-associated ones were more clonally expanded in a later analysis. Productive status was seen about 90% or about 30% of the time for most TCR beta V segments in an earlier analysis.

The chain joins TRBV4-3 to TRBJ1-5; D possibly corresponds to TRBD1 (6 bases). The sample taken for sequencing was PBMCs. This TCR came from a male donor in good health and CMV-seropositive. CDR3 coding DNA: TGCGCCAGCAGCCAAGTACAGGGAAGCAATCAGCCCCAGCATTTT. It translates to CASSQVQGSNQPQHF.